This passage covers 26 T cell receptor beta chains from one sample sequenced in a study of blood T cell repertoires in COVID-19. The table came from immunoSEQ multiplex PCR; TCRdb's copy has only in-frame clones and leaves some out. This table holds around 230,000 clones, around 80% found once. The sample consisted of PBMCs or T cells enriched from blood (not recorded which). These receptors came from a man aged 35-49 years who had recovered from COVID-19.

The chain uses TRBV6-5 and TRBJ1-1, with D possibly TRBD1 on 5 matching bases. V lost 7 bases, J lost 4 bases, and 13 bases lay in between. The CDR3 runs 13 residues. Germline V gene sequence: CDR1 MNHEY, CDR2 SVGAGI. The CDR3 sequence is CASTLRGTTEAFF. DNA of the CDR3: TGTGCCAGCACTCTTAGGGGTACCACTGAAGCTTTCTTT.

This clone was observed a few times. The chain joins TRBV7-2 to TRBJ1-5, with D unresolved. This CDR3 has 16 residues. Germline V gene sequence: CDR1 SGHTA, CDR2 FQGNSA. With 4 bases removed from V and 0 bases from J, the gap between germline ends came to 13 bases. CDR3 residues: CASSSSGGFSNQPQHF. As DNA, the CDR3 is TGTGCCAGCAGCTCGAGTGGAGGGTTTAGCAATCAGCCCCAGCATTTT. The full variable domain, its missing parts supplied by reference TRBV7-2 and TRBJ1-5, is GAGVSQSPSNKVTEKGKDVELRCDPISGHTALYWYRQSLGQGLEFLIYFQGNSAPDKSGLPSDRFSAERTGGSVSTLTIQRTQQEDSAVYLCASSSSGGFSNQPQHFGDGTRLSIL.

CDR3 DNA: TGCGCCAGCAGCTTGACCGGAGCATCAACCTTCTCTGGAAACACCATATATTTT. Residues: CASSLTGASTFSGNTIYF. V usage is TRBV5-1 and J usage is TRBJ1-3; D is unresolved. This CDR3 has 18 amino acids. Trimming took 1 base from V and 0 from J, leaving 17 bases between them. CDR1 SGHRS and CDR2 YFSETQ come from the germline V gene.

The chain is built from TRBV15 and TRBJ2-3, with D unclear. CDR1 and CDR2 from the germline V gene are LNHNV and YYDKDF (reference sequence). The V gene lost 0 bases and the J gene lost 8 bases, with 6 bases spanning the gap. This CDR3 has 12 amino acids. CDR3 sequence: CATSRDTGTQYF. In DNA, the CDR3 is TGTGCCACCAGCAGAGATACGGGTACGCAGTATTTT.

As DNA, the CDR3 is TGCGCCAGCAGGCGTGAGGGACAGAACTATGGCTACACCTTC. Encoded protein: CASRREGQNYGYTF. V is TRBV4-1 and J is TRBJ1-2; 7 bases line up with TRBD1. This CDR3 is built from 14 residues. CDR1 and CDR2 (germline): MGHRA, YSYEKL. V lost 6 bases and J lost 2; bases outside the gene matches: 6.

The chain recombines TRBV6-1 with TRBJ1-5, with 7 bases matching TRBD1. The CDR3 loop spans 14 amino acids. The germline CDR1 and CDR2 sequences are MNHNS and SASEGT. The V and J ends lost 10 bases and 2 bases, in that order; junction bases with no gene match: 8. This CDR3 reads CATTTGNGNQPQHF. CDR3 DNA: TGTGCCACCACGACAGGGAACGGCAATCAGCCCCAGCATTTT.

This chain connects TRBV3-1 (or the pseudogene TRBV3-2) to TRBJ2-7, with D perhaps TRBD2 (5 bases). The CDR3 is made up of 14 amino acids. CDR1 is LGHDT, CDR2 YNNKEL, per germline (reference sequence). Trimming removed 1 base from V and 0 bases from J, with 7 bases in between. The DNA for the CDR3 is TGTGCCAGCAGCCAAGCGGGGAGCTCCTACGAGCAGTACTTC. Amino acids: CASSQAGSSYEQYF.

The CDR3 nucleotides read TGCAGCGCCAGGACTAGCGGCTACGAGCAGTACTTC. Protein sequence: CSARTSGYEQYF. The rearrangement uses TRBV29-1 and TRBJ2-7; 10 nucleotides align to TRBD2. The CDR3 runs to 12 residues. With V trimmed by 7 bases and J by 3 bases, 3 bases remained unmatched. Germline CDR1 and CDR2: SQVTM and ANQGSEA.

This clone appeared once. The V gene is TRBV5-8, the J gene TRBJ2-1, with 7 bases aligning to TRBD2. The CDR3 has 16 amino acids. CDR1 SGHTS and CDR2 YDEGEE come from the germline V gene. After removal of 4 bases from V and 7 bases from J, the junction contained 14 bases not matched to a gene. CDR3 amino acids: CASSRSLRGRRNEQFF. In DNA, the CDR3 is TGTGCCAGCAGCCGCAGCCTCCGCGGGAGAAGGAATGAGCAGTTCTTC.

This clone was picked up a small number of times. The chain recombines TRBV12-3 or TRBV12-4 with TRBJ2-7, with TRBD2 identical over 9 bases. This CDR3 is 13 amino acids long. With V trimmed by 2 bases and J by 7 bases, 3 bases remained unmatched. The CDR3 nucleotides are TGTGCCAGCAGTTTACTCCTAGCGGGGGAGCAGTACTTC. It is translated as CASSLLLAGEQYF.

In this sample, this clone turned up a few times. This chain joins TRBV30 and TRBJ2-3, with D possibly TRBD1 on 5 matching bases. Germline V lookup: CDR1 GTSNPN, CDR2 SVGIG (reference sequence). The CDR3 runs 11 residues. V shed 1 base and J shed 10 bases, with 9 bases lying between them. DNA for the CDR3: TGTGCCTGGAGTGCTGACAGACCGCAGTATTTT. Translation: CAWSADRPQYF.

The chain combines TRBV7-9 with TRBJ2-1, with D perhaps TRBD2 (5 bases). Germline CDR1 SEHNR, CDR2 FQNEAQ (reference sequence). The V and J ends lost 4 bases and 6 bases respectively, with 10 bases between them. The CDR3 is 13 residues long. The DNA of the CDR3 is TGTGCCAGCAGCTCCGGGGTTGTCAATGAGCAGTTCTTC. This encodes CASSSGVVNEQFF.

The chain joins TRBV7-6 to TRBJ2-1; D is unresolved. Germline CDR1 and CDR2: SGHVS and FNYEAQ. CDR3 size: 14 residues. Trimming shortened V by 4 bases and J by 7 bases, and 14 bases separated the two germline ends. The CDR3 nucleotides read TGTGCCAGCAGCTCAGTAAATGAGAGGAATGAGCAGTTCTTC. Translated: CASSSVNERNEQFF.

The table lists this clone with a few counts. V gene TRBV5-1 combines with J gene TRBJ2-7; TRBD2 is a possible D gene (6 bases). Per the germline V gene, CDR1 is SGHRS and CDR2 is YFSETQ. CDR3 length: 14 amino acids. V was clipped by 2 bases and J by 2 bases, with 11 bases between them. CDR3 sequence reads: CASSFAGSTYEQYF. The CDR3 DNA is TGCGCCAGCAGCTTCGCGGGAAGTACCTACGAGCAGTACTTC.

Comments on this clone: The sample contains more than one DNA sequence encoding this CDR3. CDR3 residues: CASSLAGGSGNTIYF. In DNA form, the CDR3 reads TGCGCCAGCAGCTTGGCGGGGGGCTCTGGAAACACCATATATTTT. The J gene is TRBJ1-3, the V gene TRBV5-1, with TRBD1 as a possible D gene (5 bases). This CDR3 has 15 residues. Germline assignment: CDR1 SGHRS and CDR2 YFSETQ. The ends were cut back, 0 bases at V and 0 bases at J, with 7 bases in the middle.

The chain recombines TRBV7-2 with TRBJ1-4, with unresolved D. Germline lookup yields CDR1 SGHTA and CDR2 FQGNSA. The germline V and J ends were trimmed by 3 bases and 4 bases, with 15 bases remaining between them. This CDR3 has 16 amino acids. This CDR3 reads CASSLKRGLDNEKLFF. The CDR3 bases are TGTGCCAGCAGCTTGAAGAGAGGGCTCGATAATGAAAAACTGTTTTTT.

The chain uses TRBV5-1 and TRBJ1-5; 9 bases map to TRBD1. Germline values: CDR1 SGHRS, CDR2 YFSETQ. The CDR3 extends over 13 amino acids. V was clipped by 4 bases and J by 6 bases; unmatched bases: 2. This CDR3 reads CASSPDRGQPQHF. DNA for the CDR3: TGCGCCAGCAGCCCGGACAGGGGTCAGCCCCAGCATTTT.

The chain is built from TRBV18 and TRBJ1-4; 7 bases match TRBD1. The germline gives CDR1 KGHSH, CDR2 LQKENI. J lost 5 bases, V lost 5 bases, and 2 bases had no gene match. The length of the CDR3 is 13 residues. For the CDR3, the DNA is TGTGCCAGCTCAGTGGACAGGAATGAAAAACTGTTTTTT. Translating it yields CASSVDRNEKLFF.

The J gene is TRBJ1-1, the V gene TRBV4-1, with no clear D. The CDR3 runs to 13 residues. V was cut by 1 base and J by 5 bases, with 8 bases left in between. Germline CDR1 MGHRA, CDR2 YSYEKL. The CDR3 DNA reads as TGCGCCAGCAGCCAAGGGAGGAGGACTGAAGCTTTCTTT. Translating it yields CASSQGRRTEAFF.

The chain has TRBV3-1 (or the pseudogene TRBV3-2) and TRBJ2-7; TRBD2 might be the D (6 bases). V was shortened by 4 bases and J by 1 base, with 8 bases between the two germline ends. The CDR3 runs 13 residues. Germline loops: CDR1 LGHDT, CDR2 YNNKEL (reference sequence). The DNA for the CDR3 is TGTGCCAGCAGCCTCGCGGGGTCCTACGAGCAGTACTTC. This sequence encodes CASSLAGSYEQYF.

In its sample, this clone was seen once. In nucleotides, the CDR3 is TGTGCCAGCAGCCGCGACAGATTTTCACAAGAGACCCAGTACTTC. Its protein product is CASSRDRFSQETQYF. The J gene is TRBJ2-5, the V gene TRBV14; a weak D match, TRBD1 (5 bases). The CDR3 spans 15 residues. From germline, CDR1 is SGHDN and CDR2 FVKESK. Trimming removed 4 bases at V and 2 bases at J, with 14 bases between. The complete variable domain, with remaining parts taken from reference TRBV14 and TRBJ2-5, reads EAGVTQFPSHSVIEKGQTVTLRCDPISGHDNLYWYRRVMGKEIKFLLHFVKESKQDESGMPNNRFLAERTGGTYSTLKVQPAELEDSGVYFCASSRDRFSQETQYFGPGTRLLVL.

The chain links TRBV5-1 to TRBJ2-1, with 11 bases identical to TRBD1. Losses at the gene ends were 4 bases for V and 7 bases for J; bases not matched to a gene: 7. The CDR3 is 15 amino acids. Germline CDR1 SGHRS, CDR2 YFSETQ. As DNA, the CDR3 is TGCGCCAGCAGCCGGGGCGGACAGGGGGCGAATGAGCAGTTCTTC. Amino acid sequence: CASSRGGQGANEQFF.

The CDR3 reads CATSSGGRNQPQHF. As DNA, the CDR3 is TGTGCCACCAGCAGCGGGGGACGCAATCAGCCCCAGCATTTT. The rearrangement uses TRBV2 and TRBJ1-5, with D possibly being TRBD1 (5 bases). The V and J ends lost 10 bases and 2 bases respectively, with 15 bases between them. The CDR3 contains 14 residues. CDR1 SNHLY and CDR2 FYNNEI come from the germline V gene. The variable domain in full, with the rest retrieved from reference TRBV2 and TRBJ1-5, is EPEVTQTPSHQVTQMGQEVILRCVPISNHLYFYWYRQILGQKVEFLVSFYNNEISEKSEIFDDQFSVERPDGSNFTLKIRSTKLEDSAMYFCATSSGGRNQPQHFGDGTRLSIL.

The chain couples TRBV4-3 to TRBJ2-5, with 11 bases fitting TRBD2. Germline CDR1 is LGHNA and CDR2 is YSLEER. V was clipped by 0 bases and J by 5 bases; unmatched bases: 2. The CDR3 spans 15 residues. The CDR3 loop is CASSQDSSGGETQYF. Here the CDR3 DNA reads TGCGCCAGCAGCCAAGATTCTAGCGGGGGGGAGACCCAGTACTTC.

The rearrangement joins TRBV6-5 to TRBJ2-1; possibly TRBD1 for D (6 bases). Trimming removed 6 bases at V and 6 bases at J, with 18 bases between. The CDR3 runs to 15 residues. The germline CDR1 and CDR2 sequences are MNHEY and SVGAGI. The CDR3 sequence is CASSWQIGQSNEQFF. The DNA for the CDR3 is TGTGCCAGCAGCTGGCAGATAGGACAGAGCAATGAGCAGTTCTTC.

This rearrangement joins TRBV30 to TRBJ1-1; D unresolved. Germline loops: CDR1 GTSNPN, CDR2 SVGIG (reference sequence). V was cut by 4 bases and J by 11 bases, with 14 bases left in between. This CDR3 comprises 11 residues. CDR3 region: CAWNSAGSAFF. The CDR3, as DNA: TGTGCCTGGAATTCGGCAGGTTCGGCTTTCTTT.